These 27 T cell receptor beta chains came from one sample sequenced in a study of tumor-infiltrating lymphocytes in primary liver carcinoma. Researchers drew blood RNA from unsorted whole blood and extracted germline DNA as well. Starting from roughly 540 ng of total RNA, TCR beta cDNA was produced with a primer in the constant region. Three nested multiplex PCR rounds, a slightly modified ARM-PCR, produced the libraries for TCR beta. Running 9 to 11 cycles apiece, the first two PCR rounds relied on TRBV1-TRBV30 forward primers together with a C-beta reverse primer. TCRdb recomputed calls from the multiplex PCR reads with MiXCR, one row per CDR3 protein. The data show approximately 310,000 distinct CDR3 sequences, about 62% seen once. Sequencing was performed on peripheral blood. Receptor source: a man in his forties with primary liver carcinoma and hepatitis B virus infection.

Turning to this clonotype: Lacking the conserved final phenylalanine or tryptophan, this CDR3 likely reflects a read error. V is TRBV6-2 or TRBV6-3 and J is TRBJ2-5; 13 nucleotides align to TRBD2. The CDR3 contains 14 residues. Germline V gene data show CDR1 as MNHEY and CDR2 as SVGEGT. Trimming cost V 7 bases and J 4 bases; bases outside gene matches: 3. As DNA, the CDR3 is TGTGCCAGCAACAGACTAGCGGGAGGAGAGACCCAGTACTCC. This gives the protein CASNRLAGGETQYS.

About this clonotype: With a much larger clone just one base away, this may be a read error. This chain joins TRBV6-2 or TRBV6-3 and TRBJ2-7; the match to TRBD1 covers 8 bases. Per germline, CDR1 MNHEY and CDR2 SVGEGT. CDR3 size: 13 residues. The V segment lost 8 bases and the J segment 2 bases; nucleotides outside the gene matches: 5. In DNA form, the CDR3 reads TGTGCCAGCGGAGAACAGGGGGCCTACGAGCAGTACTTC. It specifies CASGEQGAYEQYF.

Only one count was recorded for this clonotype. The conserved phenylalanine or tryptophan normally closing the CDR3 is absent here, so this likely arose from a read error. The chain employs TRBV10-3 and TRBJ1-1; D is uncertain. Germline V gives CDR1 ENHRY, CDR2 SYGVKD. The CDR3 consists of 13 residues. The CDR3 DNA follows: TGTGCCATCAGTGTTGCAGCTAACACTAAAGCTTTCATT. It translates to CAISVAANTKAFI.

A note on this clonotype: The junction does not match germline at one end; this may be a read error. V is TRBV7-3 and J is TRBJ2-1; 7 bases fit TRBD2. Germline V CDR1 and CDR2: SGHTA, FQGTGA. The CDR3 sequence is 17 residues long. DNA for the CDR3: TGTGCCAGCAGCCAAGGGCCTAGCGGCTCCCCCTACAATGGGCAGTTCTTC. It is translated as CASSQGPSGSPYNGQFF.

About this clonotype: This may come from a read error, since a much larger clone is one base off. V and J are TRBV4-2 and TRBJ2-7; a weak D match, TRBD2 (7 bases). This CDR3 has 18 residues. Germline CDR1 LGHNA, CDR2 YNFKEQ. The CDR3 DNA is TGTACCAGCAGCCAAGAAGATCCAGCGGGACAAAGCTCCTACGAGCAGTACTTC. This gives the protein CTSSQEDPAGQSSYEQYF.

Comments on this clonotype: With a much larger clone just one base away, this may be a read error. The V and J genes are TRBV5-4 and TRBJ2-1; D may be TRBD1 (5 bases). Germline V CDR1 and CDR2: SGHNT, YYREEE (reference sequence). The CDR3 runs 15 residues. V lost 3 bases, J lost 2 bases, and 12 bases lay in between. The CDR3 is CASSSQIGAYNEQFF. The CDR3 nucleotides read TGTGCCAGCAGCTCCCAAATAGGGGCCTACAATGAGCAGTTCTTC. The complete variable domain, with remaining parts taken from reference TRBV5-4 and TRBJ2-1, reads ETGVTQSPTHLIKTRGQQVTLRCSSQSGHNTVSWYQQALGQGPQFIFQYYREEENGRGNFPPRFSGLQFPNYSSELNVNALELDDSALYLCASSSQIGAYNEQFFGPGTRLTVL.

The rearrangement links TRBV7-9 to TRBJ1-1; D remains unclear. There are 15 residues in the CDR3. Germline lookup yields CDR1 SEHNR and CDR2 FQNEAQ (reference sequence). V dropped 1 base and J dropped 1 base, with 10 bases sitting between them. The CDR3 region has the DNA TGTGCCAGCAGCTTAGGCGCGGTAGAGAACACTGAAGCTTTCTTT. It codes for CASSLGAVENTEAFF.

As regards this clonotype: Possible read error: a much larger clone is one base away. V and J are TRBV4-3 and TRBJ2-5; D perhaps matches TRBD2 (6 bases). Trimming cost V 0 bases and J 6 bases, with 14 bases left between them. CDR1 is LGHNA and CDR2 is YSLEER in the germline V gene. This CDR3 has 15 amino acids. The DNA of the CDR3 is TGCGCCAGCAGCCAAGAGGGACTGCCGTCTAAGACCCAGTACTTC. Translated: CASSQEGLPSKTQYF.

At least ten counts were recorded for this clonotype. The chain uses TRBV6-2 or TRBV6-3 and TRBJ2-6; D remains unclear. CDR3 length equals 15 residues. The germline CDR1 and CDR2 sequences are MNHEY and SVGEGT. V was trimmed by 4 bases and J by 0 bases, leaving 7 bases between them. The CDR3 here is CASSFRVSGANVLTF. CDR3 DNA: TGTGCCAGCAGTTTTCGGGTCTCTGGGGCCAACGTCCTGACTTTC.

The table lists this clonotype with a count of one. The chain employs TRBV4-3 and TRBJ2-3; TRBD2 matches at 7 bases. V lost 8 bases to trimming and J lost 1 base; unmatched junction nucleotides: 15. Germline V CDR1 and CDR2: LGHNA, YSLEER. The CDR3 length is 17 residues. The CDR3 loop reads CASCQGSGNEGTDTQYF. CDR3 sequence (DNA): TGCGCCAGCTGTCAAGGAAGCGGGAATGAGGGCACAGATACGCAGTATTTT.

This chain uses TRBV4-2 with TRBJ1-4; D possibly corresponds to TRBD1 (5 bases). The germline CDR1 and CDR2 sequences are LGHNA and YNFKEQ. The CDR3 has 14 residues. The CDR3 region is CVSSQDGGNEKLFF. The CDR3 nucleotides are TGTGTCAGTAGCCAAGATGGGGGGAATGAAAAACTGTTTTTT.

The count of this clonotype is one. The rearrangement uses TRBV7-9 and TRBJ2-3; 14 nucleotides agree with TRBD2. Germline V gives CDR1 SEHNR, CDR2 FQNEAQ (reference sequence). The CDR3 runs to 16 residues. The trim removed 11 bases at V and 6 bases at J, leaving 13 bases unmatched. The CDR3 protein is CAGGPGRLAGGDTQYF. Written as DNA, the CDR3 is TGTGCCGGCGGCCCAGGCCGACTAGCGGGAGGGGATACGCAGTATTTT.

The V and J genes are TRBV6-2 or TRBV6-3 and TRBJ1-5; TRBD1 matches 9 bases. With the DNA end fitting TRBJ2-3 better, the J assignment may be wrong. The CDR3 loop spans 15 amino acids. Germline V gene data show CDR1 as MNHEY and CDR2 as SVGEGT. The CDR3 DNA reads TGTGCCAGCGGTGGACCGGGACAGGGCTATCAGCCCCAGTATTTT. Translated, it gives CASGGPGQGYQPQYF.

This clonotype was detected only a few times. V gene TRBV5-6 combines with J gene TRBJ2-7; the D gene is possibly TRBD1 (6 bases). The CDR3 spans 14 residues. Germline V CDR1 and CDR2: SGHDT, YYEEEE. Deletions cut 6 bases from V and 6 bases from J, with 19 bases between. CDR3: CASTEGHRVGEQYF. The CDR3 DNA reads as TGTGCCAGCACCGAGGGACATAGAGTTGGCGAGCAGTACTTC.

With respect to this clonotype: A read error may explain this, as a much larger clone is one base away. V is TRBV11-2 and J is TRBJ2-1, with 11 bases that match TRBD2. CDR1 and CDR2 from the germline V gene are SGHAT and FQNNGV. The CDR3 length is 17 residues. V shed 4 bases and J 8 bases; nucleotides not matched to a gene: 13. DNA for the CDR3: TGTGCCAGCAGCTCACGACCACTAGCGGGAGATAGTGATGAGCAGTTCTTC. Protein sequence: CASSSRPLAGDSDEQFF.

A note on this clonotype: The CDR3 end shows no conserved phenylalanine or tryptophan, and so a read error is likely. V is TRBV10-1 and J is TRBJ2-6; D possibly corresponds to TRBD2 (5 bases). The V gene lost 10 bases and the J gene lost 4 bases, with 20 bases spanning the gap. Germline lookup yields CDR1 WNHNN and CDR2 SYGVQD (reference sequence). The length of the CDR3 is 16 residues. The CDR3 protein is CATPAGSETGANVLTL. CDR3 nucleotides: TGCGCCACCCCTGCGGGTAGCGAAACAGGGGCCAACGTCCTGACTCTC.

The chain uses TRBV29-1 and TRBJ2-3, with 7 bases that match TRBD2. CDR3 length: 15 residues. Germline assignment: CDR1 SQVTM and CDR2 ANQGSEA. V trimming: 7 bases; J trimming: 5 bases; junction bases outside the gene matches: 15. CDR3 loop: CSARPRERGIDTQYF. The DNA of the CDR3 is TGCAGCGCCCGGCCGCGGGAGAGGGGCATAGATACGCAGTATTTT.

Comment on this clonotype: A much larger clonotype is one base distant, so this may be a read error. V usage is TRBV5-4 and J usage is TRBJ1-1, with 7 bases that match TRBD1. This CDR3 comprises 14 residues. With V trimmed by 4 bases and J by 8 bases, 11 bases remained unmatched. CDR1 is SGHNT, CDR2 YYREEE, per germline (reference sequence). Here the CDR3 DNA reads TGTGCCAGCAGCCGTAATCTGGAACAGGGGGAAGCTTTCTTT. The encoded protein is CASSRNLEQGEAFF.

About this clonotype itself: Mismatch with germline at one junction end may stem from a read error. The chain employs TRBV11-3 and TRBJ2-1, with 8 positions matching TRBD2. CDR1 is SGHNT and CDR2 is YENEEA in the germline V gene. This CDR3 is built from 17 residues. The CDR3 reads CVSSLGVGTRNNDEQFF. In nucleotides, the CDR3 is TGTGTCAGCAGCTTAGGAGTTGGGACTAGGAACAATGATGAGCAGTTCTTC.

This clonotype has only a few counts. A much larger clone lies one base from this, so it may be a read error. The V gene is TRBV4-3, the J gene TRBJ2-4; 7 nucleotides match TRBD2. The CDR3 consists of 14 residues. Looked up from germline, CDR1 is LGHNA and CDR2 is YSLEER. The CDR3 DNA reads TGCGCCAGCAACCAAGGGCTAGCGGAAAACATTCAGTACTTC. Translation: CASNQGLAENIQYF.

The chain recombines TRBV10-2 with TRBJ2-1; TRBD2 matches 7 bases. J was trimmed by 13 bases and V by 0 bases; bases with no gene match: 12. Germline CDR1 is WSHSY and CDR2 is SAAADI. The length of the CDR3 is 15 residues. The CDR3 nucleotides are TGCGCCAGCAGTGAGTCGAGACTAGCCGGCAATGGACAGTTCTTC. Its translation is CASSESRLAGNGQFF.

This clonotype was detected ten times or more. This sequence joins TRBV6-5 and TRBJ2-2; D gene unclear. Between the trimmed V and J ends, which lost 5 bases and 0 bases, there was a span of 13 bases. Germline CDR1 is MNHEY and CDR2 is SVGAGI. This CDR3 region has 16 residues. The CDR3: CASSPQETANTGELFF. As DNA, the CDR3 is TGTGCCAGCAGTCCTCAGGAAACAGCGAACACCGGGGAGCTGTTTTTT.

On this clonotype: This could be a read error, since a much larger clone is one nucleotide away. The V gene is TRBV4-2, the J gene TRBJ2-7, with 8 bases that match TRBD1. Germline loops: CDR1 LGHNA, CDR2 YNFKEQ. There are 16 residues in the CDR3. CDR3 in amino acids: CACSQDPQGAKYEQYF. CDR3 DNA sequence: TGTGCCTGCAGCCAAGATCCCCAGGGGGCTAAGTACGAGCAGTACTTC.

This clonotype was observed a handful of times. The chain carries TRBV10-3 and TRBJ2-3; 8 positions agree with TRBD2. The V segment lost 7 bases and the J segment 5 bases; nucleotides outside the gene matches: 8. The CDR3 covers 14 residues. Germline-derived CDR1 and CDR2 are ENHRY and SYGVKD. The CDR3 loop reads CAIKRAGEQDTQYF. CDR3 coding DNA: TGTGCCATCAAGCGAGCGGGAGAGCAAGATACGCAGTATTTT.

The rearrangement joins TRBV10-2 to TRBJ2-5; 7 positions agree with TRBD2. Germline V gene lookup returns CDR1 WSHSY and CDR2 SAAADI. The CDR3 covers 17 residues. The V segment lost 1 base and the J segment 1 base; nucleotides outside the gene matches: 9. The CDR3 sequence: CASSELATSVSQETQYF. CDR3 DNA: TGCGCCAGCAGTGAGTTGGCTACTAGCGTAAGCCAAGAGACCCAGTACTTC.

This clonotype came up a few times. The rearrangement joins TRBV12-3 or TRBV12-4 to TRBJ2-7; 9 nucleotides align to TRBD1. J lost 5 bases, V lost 8 bases, and 4 bases had no gene match. The CDR3 is 12 amino acids. For the CDR3, the DNA is TGTGCCAGCGGTCGGACAGGGGACGAGCAGTACTTC. This sequence encodes CASGRTGDEQYF.

The chain combines TRBV29-1 with TRBJ2-7; D unresolved. Germline CDR1 reads SQVTM; CDR2 reads ANQGSEA. Deletions cut 8 bases from V and 8 bases from J, with 31 bases between. CDR3 size: 16 residues. The CDR3 region has the DNA TGCAGCACCATGACATCTGAGACCGGCACTCCTTACAAGCAGTACTTC. It yields the protein CSTMTSETGTPYKQYF.